This entry describes one TCR beta chain. The source of the sample is a study of blood T cell repertoires in COVID-19. Whole-study context: Samples representing acute and convalescent COVID-19 were sourced from the United States, Italy and Spain. In each case, the material was cDNA or gDNA derived from T cells, B-cell-depleted T cells, or PBMCs.

The data were produced by immunoSEQ multiplex PCR, yet TCRdb's version contains in-frame clones alone and is incomplete. The data contain approximately 170,000 clones, about nine tenths of them singletons. The sequencing sample was made of peripheral blood. The receptor's source is a man in his sixties with active or convalescent COVID-19.

DNA of the CDR3: TGTGCCAGCAGCCGGGTTAGCGGGAGCTCCTACGAGCAGTACTTC. Protein product: CASSRVSGSSYEQYF. V gene TRBV3-1 (or the pseudogene TRBV3-2) combines with J gene TRBJ2-7; 9 bases are shared with TRBD2. Germline-derived CDR1 and CDR2 are LGHDT and YNNKEL (reference sequence). V lost 4 bases to trimming and J lost 0 bases; unmatched junction nucleotides: 4. The CDR3 is 15 residues long.